This TCR beta chain came from a study of T cell responses to AZD1222 COVID-19 vaccine. Study-level results: As reported, nearly half of all spike-specific TCRs target variant regions that are unmutated. Two AZD1222 doses significantly raised spike-specific TCR breadth and depth over controls. Seropositive status at baseline applied to only five to seven AZD1222 recipients. Donors were mostly white British, more females; clonal diversity possibly underestimated.

TCRdb keeps only in-frame clones here, not all; method: immunoSEQ multiplex PCR. The sample records 80,000 to 100,000 clones, about 89% being singletons. Trimming pared 1 base from V and 6 bases from J, leaving 7 bases between. This CDR3 comprises 13 residues. This clone has only a few counts. What it binds is not known. This TCR was recovered from an adult who received the AZD1222 COVID-19 vaccine. The genes are TRBV12-3 or TRBV12-4 and TRBJ1-5; maybe TRBD1 (5 bases). Sequencing was performed on peripheral blood, taken 28 days after the second AZD1222 dose. The CDR3: CASSLGGGQPQHF. The CDR3 DNA is TGTGCCAGCAGTTTAGGGGGGGGTCAGCCCCAGCATTTT.